Listed below are T cell receptor beta chains from one sample, sequenced in a study of T-cell memory formation after mild COVID-19. TCRdb redid the calling of the 5' RACE reads with MiXCR, one entry per CDR3 protein. The sample contains about 400,000 distinct CDR3 sequences, roughly a quarter of which appear only once. The sample consisted of PBMCs or a T cell subset sorted from them (not recorded which). Receptor source: an adult woman who had mild COVID-19 (a few samples of this study predate the infection). Cell type and time point are not known. Each CDR3 is given with its conserved first and last residue. D genes are given only for firm matches. Only part of the rows carry a size: once, few, many, or a class if the clone is expanded.

J gene: TRBJ2-2
D gene: -
V gene: TRBV27
clone size: few
CDR3 protein: CASSFGGGGELFF

J gene: TRBJ2-5
D gene: TRBD1
V gene: TRBV2
clone size: few
CDR3 protein: CASSEVGQGIGETQYF

J gene: TRBJ1-2
D gene: -
V gene: TRBV6-6
clone size: -
CDR3 protein: CASSYSGGTNYGYTF

J gene: TRBJ2-1
D gene: -
V gene: TRBV29-1
clone size: -
CDR3 protein: CSARPGWGNEQFF

J gene: TRBJ2-7
D gene: -
V gene: TRBV29-1
clone size: -
CDR3 protein: CSVRAPLYEQYF

J gene: TRBJ1-1
D gene: TRBD1
V gene: TRBV5-6
clone size: -
CDR3 protein: CASSRDRYLNTEAFF

J gene: TRBJ2-7
D gene: TRBD1
V gene: TRBV6-5
clone size: -
CDR3 protein: CASREGTGKYEQYF

J gene: TRBJ2-7
D gene: -
V gene: TRBV7-9
clone size: few
CDR3 protein: CASSSRTHVGSSYEQYF

J gene: TRBJ1-2
D gene: -
V gene: TRBV7-9
clone size: few
CDR3 protein: CASSLGDRPPDTF

J gene: TRBJ2-5
D gene: -
V gene: TRBV5-1
clone size: few
CDR3 protein: CASSLAGTVGQETQYF

J gene: TRBJ1-2
D gene: -
V gene: TRBV9
clone size: -
CDR3 protein: CASSVEAYLTYGYTF

J gene: TRBJ2-3
D gene: TRBD1
V gene: TRBV13
clone size: few
CDR3 protein: CASSLGGDRGSTDTQYF

J gene: TRBJ2-2
D gene: -
V gene: TRBV5-5
clone size: -
CDR3 protein: CASSLARTPTGELFF

J gene: TRBJ2-3
D gene: -
V gene: TRBV20-1
clone size: -
CDR3 protein: CSAWAQRVTDTQYF

J gene: TRBJ2-4
D gene: -
V gene: TRBV4-3
clone size: few
CDR3 protein: CASSQDGGSTNIQYF

J gene: TRBJ1-1
D gene: -
V gene: TRBV5-1
clone size: few
CDR3 protein: CASSAGLGFPEAFF

J gene: TRBJ2-1
D gene: TRBD1
V gene: TRBV7-7
clone size: few
CDR3 protein: CASSLGTGWFEQFF